This is a list of T cell receptor beta chains from one sample in a study of post-analysis software for immune sequencing data. MiXCR, applied by TCRdb to the PCR reads, yields one record per CDR3 protein. The repertoire has about 200,000 distinct CDR3 sequences, over 25% of them found once; the top ten carry around 3.2%. Sequenced input: blood. The receptors derive from a girl between 2 and 17 years old with multiple sclerosis. Each CDR3 is given with its conserved first and last residue. A D gene is named only where the DNA matches it firmly. Clone size is given for some rows only: seen once, a few or many times, or a class if the clone is expanded.

>once|TRBD2|TRBV28|TRBJ2-2
CASSFGLVNTGELFF
TGTGCCAGCAGTTTTGGACTAGTGAACACCGGGGAGCTGTTTTTT
>NA|NA|TRBV20-1|TRBJ2-3
CSAPTPGRGTDTQYF
TGCAGTGCGCCGACCCCGGGACGGGGCACAGATACGCAGTATTTT
>NA|NA|TRBV18|TRBJ1-2
CASSPVGGPNYGYTF
TGTGCCAGCTCACCGGTGGGGGGACCTAACTATGGCTACACCTTC
>NA|NA|TRBV19|TRBJ1-2
CASSKIVGAWGADYGYTF
TGTGCCAGTAGTAAAATCGTAGGCGCTTGGGGCGCGGACTATGGCTACACCTTC
>few|TRBD2|TRBV5-1|TRBJ2-7
CASSSGGGPGTSGKKNAHEQYF
TGCGCCAGCAGCTCTGGGGGGGGACCCGGGACTAGCGGGAAGAAGAACGCCCACGAGCAGTACTTC
>few|NA|TRBV7-9|TRBJ1-1
CASSLAAQEYTEAFF
TGTGCCAGCAGCTTAGCCGCACAGGAATACACTGAAGCTTTCTTT
>NA|NA|TRBV5-1|TRBJ1-4
CASSLPGGQLNEKLFF
TGCGCCAGCAGCTTGCCCGGAGGACAGCTAAATGAAAAACTGTTTTTT
>few|NA|TRBV27|TRBJ2-7
CASREGPAYNSHEQYF
TGTGCCAGCAGGGAGGGACCGGCCTACAACTCCCACGAGCAGTACTTC
>NA|TRBD2|TRBV5-1|TRBJ2-7
CASSLGTSGTDEQYF
TGCGCCAGCAGCTTAGGGACTAGCGGGACCGATGAGCAGTACTTC
>many|TRBD1|TRBV5-1|TRBJ2-7
CASSPGAGGYEQYF
TGCGCCAGCAGCCCTGGGGCAGGGGGCTACGAGCAGTACTTC
>many|NA|TRBV7-9|TRBJ1-2
CASSATGYGYTF
TGTGCCAGCAGCGCGACGGGCTATGGCTACACCTTC
>many|NA|TRBV20-1|TRBJ1-4
CSAQNEDEKLFF
TGCAGTGCTCAAAATGAGGATGAAAAACTGTTTTTT
>NA|NA|TRBV5-1|TRBJ2-7
CASRGDSTQYF
TGCGCCAGCAGGGGCGACAGCACACAGTACTTC
>few|NA|TRBV7-9|TRBJ1-1
CASSLRGVRNTEAFF
TGTGCCAGCAGCTTAAGGGGGGTAAGAAACACTGAAGCTTTCTTT
>NA|TRBD1|TRBV5-1|TRBJ1-2
CASSLGTGPYGYTF
TGCGCCAGCAGCTTGGGGACAGGGCCCTATGGCTACACCTTC
>few|TRBD1|TRBV28|TRBJ1-1
CASSLGQGGSEAFF
TGTGCCAGCAGTTTGGGACAGGGGGGATCTGAAGCTTTCTTT
>few|NA|TRBV5-1|TRBJ2-2
CASSLGEVTGELFF
TGCGCCAGCAGCTTGGGGGAGGTCACCGGGGAGCTGTTTTTT
>many|NA|TRBV29-1|TRBJ2-7
CSVDGGAKSFEQYF
TGCAGCGTTGACGGGGGCGCAAAATCTTTCGAGCAGTACTTC
>NA|TRBD1|TRBV5-1|TRBJ2-7
CASSLYRGRYEQYF
TGCGCCAGCAGCCTTTACAGGGGGCGCTACGAGCAGTACTTC
>NA|TRBD1|TRBV12-3/TRBV12-4|TRBJ1-1
CASSFPGTGGDTEAFF
TGTGCCAGCAGTTTCCCCGGGACAGGGGGCGATACTGAAGCTTTCTTT
>many|TRBD1|TRBV11-2|TRBJ1-2
CASSGTGGKGYTF
TGTGCCAGCAGCGGGACAGGGGGGAAAGGCTACACCTTC
>NA|NA|TRBV6-5|TRBJ1-1
CASSPLVPPTEAFF
TGTGCCAGCAGCCCCCTTGTACCCCCCACTGAAGCTTTCTTT
>few|TRBD1|TRBV7-2|TRBJ1-4
CASSVTGADEKLFF
TGTGCCAGCAGCGTAACAGGGGCTGATGAAAAACTGTTTTTT
>few|NA|TRBV24-1|TRBJ1-5
CAVGDPGRDQPQHF
TGTGCCGTCGGGGACCCTGGGAGGGATCAGCCCCAGCATTTT
>few|NA|TRBV5-1|TRBJ2-2
CASSPPGGTTGELFF
TGCGCCAGCAGCCCCCCCGGGGGCACCACCGGGGAGCTGTTTTTT
>many|NA|TRBV10-3|TRBJ2-3
CASGAGTPDTQYF
TGTGCCAGCGGGGCGGGGACTCCGGATACGCAGTATTTT
>once|TRBD2|TRBV2|TRBJ2-3
CASSRSGGTDMQYF
TGTGCCAGCAGCCGTAGCGGGGGCACAGATATGCAGTATTTT